This T cell receptor beta chain was sequenced during a study of T cells in Graves' hyperthyroidism and ophthalmopathy. It was RNA transcripts that yielded the amplified TCR beta CDR3 regions. The HTBI primer set was used in a first-round RT-PCR of the TCR CDR3. TCRdb reprocessed the multiplex PCR reads with MiXCR, giving one entry per CDR3 protein. This sample has approximately 300,000 distinct CDR3 sequences, with 15% to 20% found just once. Across 18 months, stable Graves' hyperthyroidism was marked by no progression to ophthalmopathy. Thyroid ultrasound, orbital computed tomography, clinical symptoms, and serum thyroxine and TRAb underpinned diagnoses. The clonotype was recovered from a man younger than 40 with Graves' hyperthyroidism. Sample: blood.

The CDR3 sequence: CASNPGTSGRGTTGELFF. The CDR3 DNA reads TGTGCCAGCAACCCCGGGACTAGCGGGAGGGGGACCACCGGGGAGCTGTTTTTT. V and J are TRBV11-2 and TRBJ2-2; 16 bases map to TRBD2. This CDR3 is 18 amino acids long. Germline V gene data show CDR1 as SGHAT and CDR2 as FQNNGV. After removal of 7 bases from V and 4 bases from J, the junction contained 9 bases not matched to a gene.